This TCR beta chain appears in the sequencing data of a study of early T cells in non-severe SARS-CoV-2 infection. Attachment of unique molecular identifiers was made to individual cDNA molecules. One entry per CDR3 protein results from TCRdb running MiXCR on the 5' RACE reads. This sample has tens of thousands of distinct CDR3 sequences, with roughly 12% found just once. Worth noting for this clonotype: Its antigen is unknown.

The CDR3 length is 14 residues. The germline V and J ends were trimmed by 1 base and 2 bases, with 9 bases remaining between them. Study results and limitations: Private and CD4 specificities were missed by VDJdb matching, which favored anti-spike CD8 responses.

Specimen: whole blood, collected at baseline. The sequence was obtained from an adult who was a healthcare worker with PCR-confirmed SARS-CoV-2 infection or an uninfected control (not recorded which). The chain employs TRBV12-3 or TRBV12-4 and TRBJ2-7, with a weak D call TRBD2 (6 bases). CDR3 region: CASSLGRDAYEQYF. Here the CDR3 DNA reads TGTGCCAGCAGTTTAGGGCGGGATGCCTACGAGCAGTACTTC.